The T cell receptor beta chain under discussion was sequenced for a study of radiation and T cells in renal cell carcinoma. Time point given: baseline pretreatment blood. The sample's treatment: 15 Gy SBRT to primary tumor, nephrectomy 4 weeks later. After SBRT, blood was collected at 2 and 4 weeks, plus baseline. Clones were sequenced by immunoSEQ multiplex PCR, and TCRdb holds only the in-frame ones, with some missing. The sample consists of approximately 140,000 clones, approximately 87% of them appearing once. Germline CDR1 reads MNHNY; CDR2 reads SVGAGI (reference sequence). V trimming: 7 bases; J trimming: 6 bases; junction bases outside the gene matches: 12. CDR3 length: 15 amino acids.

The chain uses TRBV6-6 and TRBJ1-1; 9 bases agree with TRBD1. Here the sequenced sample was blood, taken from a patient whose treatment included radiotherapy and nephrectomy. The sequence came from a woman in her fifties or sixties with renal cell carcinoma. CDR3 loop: CASIQIQGAGAEAFF. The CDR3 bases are TGTGCCAGCATCCAAATACAGGGGGCGGGCGCTGAAGCTTTCTTT.